Each of the 10 T cell receptor beta chains below was sequenced from the same sample in a study of T cells in localized non-small cell lung cancer. The method was immunoSEQ multiplex PCR; TCRdb's version includes in-frame clones alone and lacks a portion of them. This sample has tens of thousands of clones, with roughly four fifths found just once. The sequenced sample was peripheral blood, obtained before any cancer treatment. The origin of the receptors is a female donor older than 55 with stage II squamous cell lung carcinoma.

This chain links TRBV9 with TRBJ2-3, with 9 positions matching TRBD2. The V gene end was trimmed by 3 bases and the J gene end by 0 bases; junction bases not matched to a gene: 11. CDR1 is SGDLS and CDR2 is YYNGEE in the germline V gene. The CDR3 contains 18 residues. DNA of the CDR3: TGTGCCAGCAGCGGCCGCGGGGCGGGGGGGCGGAGCACAGATACGCAGTATTTT. This encodes CASSGRGAGGRSTDTQYF. Complete variable domain (other parts from reference TRBV9 and TRBJ2-3): DSGVTQTPKHLITATGQRVTLRCSPRSGDLSVYWYQQSLDQGLQFLIQYYNGEERAKGNILERFSAQQFPDLHSELNLSSLELGDSALYFCASSGRGAGGRSTDTQYFGPGTRLTVL.

The CDR3 DNA reads TGTGCCAGCTCATTCGGGACAGGGGACTCTGGAAACACCATATATTTT. Translating gives CASSFGTGDSGNTIYF. V is TRBV18 and J is TRBJ1-3; 10 bases are shared with TRBD1. Germline CDR1 is KGHSH and CDR2 is LQKENI. The V segment lost 5 bases and the J segment 0 bases; nucleotides outside the gene matches: 4. The CDR3 covers 16 residues.

V usage is TRBV5-1 and J usage is TRBJ2-5, with D uncertain. The CDR3 sequence is 12 residues long. V was trimmed by 0 bases and J by 5 bases, leaving 5 bases between them. CDR1 and CDR2 (germline): SGHRS, YFSETQ. CDR3 sequence reads: CASSLEGETQYF. The DNA of the CDR3 is TGCGCCAGCAGCTTGGAAGGGGAGACCCAGTACTTC.

J is TRBJ2-1 and V is TRBV27; TRBD2 agrees at 14 bases. The V and J ends lost 5 bases and 6 bases, in that order; junction bases with no gene match: 6. The CDR3 loop spans 16 amino acids. Germline CDR1 and CDR2: MNHEY and SMNVEV (reference sequence). The CDR3 coding sequence is TGTGCCAGCAGTCCACGACTAGCGGGGGGGCTCAATGAGCAGTTCTTC. This encodes CASSPRLAGGLNEQFF.

V and J are TRBV5-4 and TRBJ2-1; D is tentatively TRBD1 or TRBD2 (5 bases each). Germline V CDR1 and CDR2: SGHNT, YYREEE (reference sequence). Trimming pared 5 bases from V and 0 bases from J, leaving 15 bases between. The CDR3 sequence is 16 residues long. The CDR3 coding sequence is TGTGCCAGCAGTCCGGGCTCGGGGACCTCCTACAATGAGCAGTTCTTC. As protein: CASSPGSGTSYNEQFF. Full variable domain (rest looked up from reference TRBV5-4 and TRBJ2-1): ETGVTQSPTHLIKTRGQQVTLRCSSQSGHNTVSWYQQALGQGPQFIFQYYREEENGRGNFPPRFSGLQFPNYSSELNVNALELDDSALYLCASSPGSGTSYNEQFFGPGTRLTVL.

The chain has TRBV6-5 and TRBJ1-2; tentatively, D is TRBD1 (5 bases). CDR3 length: 15 residues. CDR1 and CDR2 from the germline V gene are MNHEY and SVGAGI. Between the trimmed V and J ends, which lost 2 bases and 8 bases, there was a span of 18 bases. The CDR3 sequence: CASSYGGTVRGGYTF. The CDR3 DNA is TGTGCCAGCAGTTACGGCGGGACGGTGAGGGGCGGCTACACCTTC.

The gene calls are TRBV6-5 and TRBJ1-2, with D perhaps TRBD1 (6 bases). Germline values: CDR1 MNHEY, CDR2 SVGAGI. V was trimmed by 7 bases and J by 7 bases, leaving 13 bases between them. The CDR3 covers 12 residues. CDR3 region: CASTNSGAGYTF. In nucleotides, the CDR3 is TGTGCCAGCACCAATTCAGGGGCTGGCTACACCTTC.

This clone was detected once. The chain employs TRBV4-2 and TRBJ1-5, with D possibly being TRBD1 (5 bases). The germline V gene encodes CDR1 LGHNA and CDR2 YNFKEQ. The germline V and J ends were trimmed by 1 base and 4 bases, with 11 bases remaining between them. The CDR3 consists of 15 residues. CDR3 residues: CASSQVDSDNQPQHF. CDR3 DNA: TGTGCCAGCAGCCAAGTAGACAGTGATAATCAGCCCCAGCATTTT.

In its sample, this clone was seen once. The chain's CDR3 is CAWSPPPGGWETQYF. The CDR3 DNA sequence: TGTGCCTGGAGTCCGCCGCCAGGGGGCTGGGAGACCCAGTACTTC. The chain uses TRBV30 and TRBJ2-5; TRBD1 agrees at 8 bases. The trim removed 2 bases at V and 5 bases at J, leaving 10 bases unmatched. This CDR3 region has 15 residues. CDR1 is GTSNPN and CDR2 is SVGIG in the germline V gene (reference sequence).

J is TRBJ2-3 and V is TRBV7-8, with 10 bases identical to TRBD2. The CDR3 is 18 residues long. Germline trimming cut 2 bases from V and 0 bases from J; bases unmatched to any gene: 8. The germline gives CDR1 SGHVS, CDR2 FQNEAQ. This CDR3 is CASSLSSSGGSSTDTQYF. The CDR3, as DNA: TGTGCCAGCAGCTTAAGTTCTAGCGGGGGATCTAGCACAGATACGCAGTATTTT.